A single sample gave rise to the 2 T cell receptor beta chains below, sequenced in a study of T cell repertoires in cytomegalovirus infection. A single record per CDR3 protein comes from TCRdb applying MiXCR to the reads. The repertoire holds around 290,000 distinct CDR3 sequences, with roughly 24% as singletons. The sample taken for sequencing was PBMCs. All receptors come from a human donor in good health (CMV status not recorded). Some clones in this sample may be carry-over from other donors' samples.

This clonotype was detected many times. The chain employs TRBV7-2 and TRBJ2-5, with D possibly TRBD2 on 6 matching bases. This CDR3 has 14 residues. V lost 3 bases and J 4 bases, leaving 12 bases between the germline ends. The germline gives CDR1 SGHTA, CDR2 FQGNSA. This CDR3 is CASSFQEGGETQYF. For the CDR3, the DNA is TGTGCCAGCAGCTTTCAGGAGGGAGGAGAGACCCAGTACTTC.

This clonotype has at least ten counts. The CDR3 region has the DNA TGTGCCAGCAGCTCGTCTAAAGCGATAGCGGGAGGGGAGACCCAGTACTTC. Translation: CASSSSKAIAGGETQYF. The chain combines TRBV7-2 with TRBJ2-5; 11 bases are shared with TRBD2. CDR1 and CDR2 from the germline V gene are SGHTA and FQGNSA. J gave up 5 bases and V 4 bases, and 12 bases lay outside the gene matches. The CDR3 sequence is 17 residues long.